The source of this T cell receptor beta chain is a study of healthy donors' naive CD4 and CD8 T cells. Study context: Donors spanned ages 20-25, 40-50 and 60-70 years, half female. Findings of the study overall: Alpha and beta chains were sequenced in bulk without pairing. Negatively charged CDR3s marked CD8+ lineage; positively charged CDR3s marked CD4+ lineage.

Each TCR library used around 500 ng of total RNA and a linear amplification protocol. One entry per CDR3 protein, called by TCRdb with MiXCR from the reads. The sample has approximately 200,000 distinct CDR3 sequences; about four fifths are singletons. On this clonotype itself: Its antigen is not known.

Sequenced sample: naive CD4+ and CD8+ T cells sorted from blood, pooled from several donors. This TCR derives from a pool of human donors in good health; the sample pools cells from several healthy donors.

The CDR3, as DNA: TGTGCCAGCAGTCCATATAGCGGGAGTGGCACAGATACGCAGTATTTT. It codes for CASSPYSGSGTDTQYF. The chain links TRBV27 to TRBJ2-3; 9 bases fit TRBD2. Per the germline V gene, CDR1 is MNHEY and CDR2 is SMNVEV (reference sequence). The CDR3 runs 16 residues. The junction had 7 bases not matched to a gene; V was cut back by 5 bases and J by 1 base.